One and the same sample provided the 31 T cell receptor beta chains below, sequenced in a study of blood T cell repertoires in COVID-19. The method was immunoSEQ multiplex PCR; TCRdb's version includes in-frame clones alone and lacks a portion of them. This table holds some 150,000 clones, under 85% found once. What was sequenced was peripheral blood. These receptors were taken from a man in his sixties who had recovered from COVID-19.

This sequence joins TRBV5-1 and TRBJ2-5; D perhaps matches TRBD1 (7 bases). Between the trimmed V and J ends, which lost 4 bases and 4 bases, there was a span of 11 bases. The germline gives CDR1 SGHRS, CDR2 YFSETQ. The CDR3 loop spans 13 amino acids. The CDR3, as DNA: TGCGCCAGCAGCGGAGGGGGCGGAGAGACCCAGTACTTC. Its translation: CASSGGGGETQYF.

The chain combines TRBV5-1 with TRBJ2-5; maybe TRBD2 (6 bases). The CDR3 loop spans 14 amino acids. Germline V gives CDR1 SGHRS, CDR2 YFSETQ. Trimming shortened V by 4 bases and J by 2 bases, and 12 bases separated the two germline ends. In DNA, the CDR3 is TGCGCCAGCAGCGCGGGACTCGCACAAGAGACCCAGTACTTC. Its protein is CASSAGLAQETQYF. Drawing the rest from reference TRBV5-1 and TRBJ2-5, the complete variable domain is KAGVTQTPRYLIKTRGQQVTLSCSPISGHRSVSWYQQTPGQGLQFLFEYFSETQRNKGNFPGRFSGRQFSNSRSEMNVSTLELGDSALYLCASSAGLAQETQYFGPGTRLLVL.

A few counts support this clone. The chain links TRBV25-1 to TRBJ1-6; weak D call: TRBD1 (6 bases). The CDR3 is 15 residues long. The ends were cut back, 2 bases at V and 8 bases at J, with 13 bases in the middle. The germline gives CDR1 MGHDK, CDR2 SYGVNS. CDR3 protein: CASSEGQGWDSPLHF. The CDR3 DNA sequence: TGTGCCAGCAGTGAAGGGCAGGGGTGGGATTCACCCCTCCACTTT.

This clone was observed at least ten times. The chain is built from TRBV5-1 and TRBJ1-6; D perhaps matches TRBD1 (5 bases). This CDR3 is 14 amino acids long. Germline CDR1 reads SGHRS; CDR2 reads YFSETQ. The V gene lost 0 bases and the J gene lost 7 bases, with 8 bases spanning the gap. CDR3 in DNA: TGCGCCAGCAGCTTGGACAGGAAGAATTCACCCCTCCACTTT. Protein: CASSLDRKNSPLHF.

This clone was seen only once. V is TRBV7-3 and J is TRBJ2-1; 8 bases agree with TRBD1. Trimming took 3 bases from V and 8 from J; bases not matched to a gene: 6. Germline CDR1 SGHTA, CDR2 FQGTGA. The length of the CDR3 is 14 residues. In DNA, the CDR3 is TGTGCCAGCAGCTTTACAGGGGGTGCCGATGAGCAGTTCTTC. Translated, it gives CASSFTGGADEQFF. Variable domain in full (rest from reference TRBV7-3 and TRBJ2-1): GAGVSQTPSNKVTEKGKYVELRCDPISGHTALYWYRQSLGQGPEFLIYFQGTGAADDSGLPNDRFFAVRPEGSVSTLKIQRTERGDSAVYLCASSFTGGADEQFFGPGTRLTVL.

The chain is built from TRBV7-9 and TRBJ2-1; 10 bases are shared with TRBD1. Trimming removed 4 bases from V and 6 bases from J; junction bases left unmatched: 6. The CDR3 spans 15 residues. The V gene's germline CDR1 is SEHNR and CDR2 FQNEAQ (reference sequence). The CDR3 loop is CASSSFGTGANEQFF. The CDR3 DNA reads TGTGCCAGCAGCTCCTTCGGGACAGGGGCCAATGAGCAGTTCTTC.

The chain links TRBV7-2 to TRBJ2-2, with 10 positions matching TRBD2. Looked up from germline, CDR1 is SGHTA and CDR2 is FQGNSA. The ends lost 5 bases at V and 7 bases at J; junction bases unmatched: 10. The CDR3 runs 16 residues. DNA for the CDR3: TGTGCCAGCAGCCCCCGGGCTAGCGGGGGAGACGGGGAGCTGTTTTTT. This gives the protein CASSPRASGGDGELFF.

The chain carries TRBV5-6 and TRBJ2-5; maybe TRBD1 (6 bases). V dropped 2 bases and J dropped 4 bases, with 12 bases sitting between them. CDR3 length: 14 residues. Germline CDR1 SGHDT, CDR2 YYEEEE. The CDR3 loop reads CASSFPEGGETQYF. The CDR3 coding sequence is TGTGCCAGCAGCTTCCCCGAAGGGGGAGAGACCCAGTACTTC.

This chain connects TRBV19 to TRBJ2-3; 8 bases align to TRBD2. V lost 5 bases, J lost 1 base, and 11 bases stayed unmatched. Germline V gene lookup returns CDR1 LNHDA and CDR2 SQIVND (reference sequence). The CDR3 runs 17 residues. The CDR3 protein is CASSSPERGTGTDTQYF. The CDR3 coding sequence is TGTGCCAGTAGTTCCCCCGAGCGGGGGACCGGCACAGATACGCAGTATTTT. The entire variable domain, with the rest obtained from reference TRBV19 and TRBJ2-3, is as follows: DGGITQSPKYLFRKEGQNVTLSCEQNLNHDAMYWYRQDPGQGLRLIYYSQIVNDFQKGDIAEGYSVSREKKESFPLTVTSAQKNPTAFYLCASSSPERGTGTDTQYFGPGTRLTVL.

The chain is built from TRBV4-3 and TRBJ2-1; D is possibly TRBD2 (7 bases). The CDR3 covers 17 residues. Per the germline V gene, CDR1 is LGHNA and CDR2 is YSLEER. With 4 bases removed from V and 7 bases from J, the gap between germline ends came to 23 bases. The CDR3 DNA reads TGCGCCAGCAGCCCGACGCTTATCGGGGGGCCACGGAATGAGCAGTTCTTC. This encodes CASSPTLIGGPRNEQFF.

The chain carries TRBV3-1 (or the pseudogene TRBV3-2) and TRBJ1-1; unclear D gene. The CDR3 contains 12 residues. V lost 0 bases and J lost 10, with 9 bases in between. The germline V gene has CDR1 LGHDT and CDR2 YNNKEL (reference sequence). CDR3: CASSQDTGVAFF. CDR3 bases: TGTGCCAGCAGCCAAGATACGGGTGTAGCTTTCTTT.

This chain uses TRBV27 with TRBJ2-7; TRBD1 agrees at 11 bases. CDR1 MNHEY and CDR2 SMNVEV come from the germline V gene (reference sequence). After removal of 2 bases from V and 5 bases from J, the junction contained 2 bases not matched to a gene. The CDR3 contains 14 residues. CDR3: CASSLRTGGDEQYF. The CDR3 DNA is TGTGCCAGCAGTTTACGGACAGGGGGCGACGAGCAGTACTTC.

The J gene is TRBJ2-5, the V gene TRBV13; weak D call: TRBD2 (5 bases). In germline, CDR1 is PRHDT, CDR2 FYEKMQ (reference sequence). The CDR3 loop spans 13 amino acids. V lost 5 bases and J 5 bases, leaving 12 bases between the germline ends. The CDR3 region has the DNA TGTGCCAGCAGCCCCCTCGGGGTGGAGACCCAGTACTTC. It yields the protein CASSPLGVETQYF.

This clone was seen repeatedly, ten times or more. The chain links TRBV30 to TRBJ1-2; TRBD1 aligns across 10 bases. V shed 2 bases and J 6 bases; nucleotides not matched to a gene: 6. This CDR3 contains 14 residues. Germline V lookup: CDR1 GTSNPN, CDR2 SVGIG (reference sequence). The CDR3 loop reads CAWSSDRGRDGYTF. The CDR3 DNA follows: TGTGCCTGGAGTTCGGACAGGGGGAGAGATGGCTACACCTTC.

J is TRBJ2-7 and V is TRBV6-5; the match to TRBD2 covers 7 bases. Germline V gene lookup returns CDR1 MNHEY and CDR2 SVGAGI. This CDR3 is built from 14 residues. Losses at the gene ends were 7 bases for V and 2 bases for J; bases not matched to a gene: 8. The CDR3, as DNA: TGTGCCAGCACAATGGACGGGACTACCTACGAGCAGTACTTC. It is translated as CASTMDGTTYEQYF.

The V and J genes are TRBV1 and TRBJ2-5; TRBD2 is the table's D call, not checked against the DNA. TRBV1 is a documented pseudogene. CDR3 length: 17 amino acids. CDR3 region: CTSSQVRRGGAQETQYF. As DNA, the CDR3 is TGCACCAGCAGCCAAGTCCGGCGCGGGGGGGCCCAAGAGACCCAGTACTTC.

The chain carries TRBV6-1 and TRBJ1-1, with D possibly being TRBD1 (5 bases). Trimming left V 8 bases short and J 11 bases short, with 18 bases between. CDR3 size: 12 residues. Germline V gene data show CDR1 as MNHNS and CDR2 as SASEGT. Here the CDR3 reads CASHLIGGEAFF. The CDR3, as DNA: TGTGCCAGCCACCTGATAGGAGGGGAGGCTTTCTTT.

This chain connects TRBV11-3 to TRBJ2-1, with D unclear. This CDR3 has 12 amino acids. The germline CDR1 and CDR2 sequences are SGHNT and YENEEA. V was pared by 4 bases and J by 9 bases, with 10 bases between. The DNA for the CDR3 is TGTGCCAGCAGCTCAACAAGTACTGAGCAGTTCTTC. This encodes CASSSTSTEQFF.

This chain joins TRBV6-2 or TRBV6-3 and TRBJ2-5; 11 bases align to TRBD2. Germline lookup yields CDR1 MNHEY and CDR2 SVGEGT. The ends lost 6 bases at V and 6 bases at J; junction bases unmatched: 9. This CDR3 contains 15 residues. In DNA, the CDR3 is TGTGCCAGCAGCCGGCCTAGCGGGGGGCCCCAGACCCAGTACTTC. Protein: CASSRPSGGPQTQYF.

The gene calls are TRBV4-3 and TRBJ1-2, with D uncertain. V lost 2 bases and J 2 bases, leaving 12 bases between the germline ends. This CDR3 is built from 15 residues. Germline V lookup: CDR1 LGHNA, CDR2 YSLEER. CDR3 sequence reads: CASSQTGSVNYGYTF. The CDR3 DNA reads as TGCGCCAGCAGCCAAACGGGATCAGTCAACTATGGCTACACCTTC.

This CDR3 is CSARLAGDTGELFF. The CDR3 nucleotides read TGCAGCGCTCGACTAGCGGGGGACACCGGGGAGCTGTTTTTT. The chain combines TRBV29-1 with TRBJ2-2; 12 bases match TRBD2. There are 14 residues in the CDR3. Looked up from germline, CDR1 is SQVTM and CDR2 is ANQGSEA. The J segment lost 3 bases and the V segment lost 7 bases, leaving 3 bases of the junction unmatched.

The table lists this clone with a count of one. In the same sample, other DNA sequences code for this CDR3. CDR3 coding DNA: TGTGCCTGGAGTGTGGGGAGAGATCAGCCCCAGCATTTT. This encodes CAWSVGRDQPQHF. The V gene is TRBV30, the J gene TRBJ1-5; D unclear. Germline assignment: CDR1 GTSNPN and CDR2 SVGIG (reference sequence). Trimming cost V 0 bases and J 5 bases, with 8 bases left between them. This CDR3 has 13 residues.

The gene calls are TRBV4-2 and TRBJ2-7; D perhaps matches TRBD1 (5 bases). In germline, CDR1 is LGHNA, CDR2 YNFKEQ. The CDR3 length is 14 residues. V was trimmed by 0 bases and J by 3 bases, leaving 9 bases between them. The DNA for the CDR3 is TGTGCCAGCAGCCAAGACTCCAGGGTCTACGAGCAGTACTTC. It yields the protein CASSQDSRVYEQYF.

The V gene is TRBV5-1, the J gene TRBJ2-5; possibly TRBD2 for D (6 bases). The CDR3 has 15 amino acids. Germline V lookup: CDR1 SGHRS, CDR2 YFSETQ. The V and J ends lost 0 bases and 3 bases respectively, with 12 bases between them. The chain's CDR3 is CASSLGLSGEETQYF. The CDR3 DNA reads as TGCGCCAGCAGCTTGGGTTTATCGGGAGAAGAGACCCAGTACTTC.

The V call is TRBV4-3, the J call TRBJ2-1; 11 bases agree with TRBD1. Looked up from germline, CDR1 is LGHNA and CDR2 is YSLEER. J was trimmed by 9 bases and V by 0 bases; bases with no gene match: 7. The CDR3 sequence is 16 residues long. The CDR3 DNA reads TGCGCCAGCAGCCAAGAGTGGACAGGGGGCATTTTTGAGCAGTTCTTC. It is translated as CASSQEWTGGIFEQFF.

This clone has only a few counts. The chain couples TRBV5-1 to TRBJ2-3; 8 positions agree with TRBD1. The trim removed 6 bases at V and 1 base at J, leaving 4 bases unmatched. The CDR3 covers 14 residues. The germline gives CDR1 SGHRS, CDR2 YFSETQ. The CDR3 spells CASNPGGGTDTQYF. CDR3 DNA: TGCGCCAGCAATCCAGGGGGCGGCACAGATACGCAGTATTTT.

This clone was seen only a few times. This sample also contains other DNA sequences that code for the same CDR3. The V and J genes are TRBV29-1 and TRBJ2-5, with 9 bases aligning to TRBD1. The CDR3 spans 12 residues. Trimming cost V 5 bases and J 3 bases; bases outside gene matches: 1. CDR1 and CDR2 (germline): SQVTM, ANQGSEA. CDR3 region: CSVRTGEETQYF. DNA for the CDR3: TGCAGCGTTCGGACAGGGGAAGAGACCCAGTACTTC.

The V call is TRBV7-9, the J call TRBJ1-2; D possibly corresponds to TRBD1 (6 bases). Germline CDR1 SEHNR, CDR2 FQNEAQ (reference sequence). The CDR3 runs to 16 residues. The germline V and J ends were trimmed by 4 bases and 4 bases, with 19 bases remaining between them. CDR3 coding DNA: TGTGCCAGCAGCTCTAGTACCTCTGGACAGCTCTATGGCTACACCTTC. It specifies CASSSSTSGQLYGYTF. The full variable domain, in which reference TRBV7-9 and TRBJ1-2 provide the parts outside the CDR3, is DTGVSQNPRHKITKRGQNVTFRCDPISEHNRLYWYRQTLGQGPEFLTYFQNEAQLEKSRLLSDRFSAERPKGSFSTLEIQRTEQGDSAMYLCASSSSTSGQLYGYTFGSGTRLTVV.

The chain employs TRBV28 and TRBJ2-7; D remains unclear. V was pared by 8 bases and J by 0 bases, with 8 bases between. CDR3 length equals 12 residues. Looked up from germline, CDR1 is MDHEN and CDR2 is SYDVKM. The CDR3 nucleotides are TGTGCCAGCTCATGGAGCTCCTACGAGCAGTACTTC. Translating it yields CASSWSSYEQYF.

This chain links TRBV6-4 with TRBJ1-1; TRBD1 matches 10 bases. The germline gives CDR1 MRHNA, CDR2 SNTAGT. The CDR3 extends over 15 amino acids. The trim removed 6 bases at V and 3 bases at J, leaving 7 bases unmatched. CDR3 amino acids: CASRIFGTGDTEAFF. As DNA, the CDR3 is TGTGCCAGCAGGATTTTCGGGACAGGGGACACTGAAGCTTTCTTT.

This chain connects TRBV7-2 to TRBJ2-5; 10 nucleotides line up with TRBD2. This CDR3 has 20 residues. Trimming at V came to 0 bases and at J to 2 bases, leaving 15 bases not matched to a gene. Germline V CDR1 and CDR2: SGHTA, FQGNSA. The CDR3 nucleotides read TGTGCCAGCAGCTTAGCACCCTTCGCTAGCGGGGGCCCGGAGCAAGAGACCCAGTACTTC. Its translation: CASSLAPFASGGPEQETQYF.